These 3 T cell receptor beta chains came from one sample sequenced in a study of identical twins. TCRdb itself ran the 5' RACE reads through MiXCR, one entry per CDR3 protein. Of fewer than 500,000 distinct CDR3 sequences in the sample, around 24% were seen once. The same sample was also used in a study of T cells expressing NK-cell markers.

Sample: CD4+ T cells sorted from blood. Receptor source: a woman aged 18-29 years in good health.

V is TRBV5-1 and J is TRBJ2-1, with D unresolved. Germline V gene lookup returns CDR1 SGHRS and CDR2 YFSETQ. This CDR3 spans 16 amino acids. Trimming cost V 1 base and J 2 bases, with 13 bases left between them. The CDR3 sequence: CASSLLGGGTYNEQFF. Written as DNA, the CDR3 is TGCGCCAGCAGCTTGCTCGGCGGTGGGACCTACAATGAGCAGTTCTTC. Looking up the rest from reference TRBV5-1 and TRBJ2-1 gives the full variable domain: KAGVTQTPRYLIKTRGQQVTLSCSPISGHRSVSWYQQTPGQGLQFLFEYFSETQRNKGNFPGRFSGRQFSNSRSEMNVSTLELGDSALYLCASSLLGGGTYNEQFFGPGTRLTVL.

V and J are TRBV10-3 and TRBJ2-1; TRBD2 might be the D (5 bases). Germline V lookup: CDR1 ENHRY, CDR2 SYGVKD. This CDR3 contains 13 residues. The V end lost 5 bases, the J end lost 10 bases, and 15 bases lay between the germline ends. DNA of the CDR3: TGTGCCATCAGTACGGATGCCTCGGGGGAGCAGTTCTTC. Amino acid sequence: CAISTDASGEQFF.

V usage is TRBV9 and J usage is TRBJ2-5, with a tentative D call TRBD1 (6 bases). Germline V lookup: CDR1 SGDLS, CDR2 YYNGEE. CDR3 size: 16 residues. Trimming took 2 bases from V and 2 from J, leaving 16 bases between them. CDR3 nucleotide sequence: TGTGCCAGCAGCGTCAGGGGAAGCGCTGGACAAGAGACCCAGTACTTC. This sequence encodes CASSVRGSAGQETQYF.